Listed below are T cell receptor beta chains from one sample, sequenced in a study of shared clonotypes between healthy human individuals. Here immunoSEQ multiplex PCR was the method, and the copy in TCRdb shows in-frame clones only, minus some. The table includes about 2 million clones, over 85% detected once. Sequencing input: naive CD4+ T cells sorted from blood. The source is a man aged 18 to 29 in good health. Both conserved end residues are part of each CDR3. Each record gives: D gene, V gene, clone size, J gene, CDR3 protein, CDR3 DNA. A D gene is named only where the DNA matches it firmly. Clone size appears in some rows only: once, few, many, or a class for an expanded clone.

d_call: .
v_call: TRBV28
clone_size: .
j_call: TRBJ2-7
cdr3_aa: CASSTRQDSRDEQYF
cdr3_nt: TGTGCCAGCAGTACGAGACAGGATTCGAGGGACGAGCAGTACTTC

d_call: .
v_call: TRBV23-1
clone_size: .
j_call: TRBJ1-5
cdr3_aa: CASSQTRRGLQPQHF
cdr3_nt: TGCGCCAGCAGTCAAACCCGCAGGGGTTTGCAGCCCCAGCATTTT

d_call: .
v_call: TRBV7-3
clone_size: .
j_call: TRBJ1-2
cdr3_aa: CASSLGGNYGYTF
cdr3_nt: TGTGCCAGCAGCTTGGGGGGTAACTATGGCTACACCTTC

d_call: TRBD1
v_call: TRBV6-5
clone_size: .
j_call: TRBJ2-7
cdr3_aa: CASRPGQGSYEQYF
cdr3_nt: TGTGCCAGCAGACCGGGACAGGGCAGCTACGAGCAGTACTTC

d_call: .
v_call: TRBV27
clone_size: once
j_call: TRBJ1-6
cdr3_aa: CASSSWSRGNNSPLHF
cdr3_nt: TGTGCCAGCAGTTCTTGGTCTCGGGGGAATAATTCACCCCTCCACTTT

d_call: .
v_call: TRBV5-1
clone_size: .
j_call: TRBJ1-2
cdr3_aa: CASSLGAVANYGYTF
cdr3_nt: TGCGCCAGCAGCTTGGGGGCAGTAGCTAACTATGGCTACACCTTC

d_call: .
v_call: TRBV11-2
clone_size: .
j_call: TRBJ2-7
cdr3_aa: CASSLATTYEQYF
cdr3_nt: TGTGCCAGCAGCTTAGCTACTACCTACGAGCAGTACTTC

d_call: TRBD2
v_call: TRBV5-6
clone_size: .
j_call: TRBJ2-7
cdr3_aa: CASSPRDRAGTYEQYF
cdr3_nt: TGTGCCAGCAGCCCCAGGGATCGAGCGGGAACCTACGAGCAGTACTTC

d_call: .
v_call: TRBV4-1
clone_size: .
j_call: TRBJ2-2
cdr3_aa: CASSQWLLNTGELFF
cdr3_nt: TGCGCCAGCAGCCAATGGCTCCTCAACACCGGGGAGCTGTTTTTT

d_call: TRBD2
v_call: TRBV10-3
clone_size: once
j_call: TRBJ2-3
cdr3_aa: CAISESFAGDTDTQYF
cdr3_nt: TGTGCCATCAGTGAGTCATTTGCGGGGGACACAGATACGCAGTATTTT

d_call: .
v_call: TRBV7-2
clone_size: .
j_call: TRBJ1-6
cdr3_aa: CASSLYQGGNSPLHF
cdr3_nt: TGTGCCAGCAGCTTGTATCAGGGCGGGAATTCACCCCTCCACTTT

d_call: .
v_call: TRBV27
clone_size: few
j_call: TRBJ2-2
cdr3_aa: CASSSVDLRQPGELFF
cdr3_nt: TGTGCCAGCAGTTCCGTTGACCTTCGACAGCCCGGGGAGCTGTTTTTT

d_call: TRBD1
v_call: TRBV10-1
clone_size: few
j_call: TRBJ1-2
cdr3_aa: CASSPDRASVRGYTF
cdr3_nt: TGCGCCAGCAGTCCGGACAGGGCGTCGGTTCGGGGCTACACCTTC

d_call: .
v_call: TRBV6-1
clone_size: .
j_call: TRBJ2-3
cdr3_aa: CASSVRTDTQYF
cdr3_nt: TGTGCCAGCTCCGTCCGCACAGATACGCAGTATTTT

d_call: .
v_call: TRBV10-3
clone_size: few
j_call: TRBJ1-2
cdr3_aa: CAIRSGLGYTF
cdr3_nt: TGTGCCATCAGATCAGGGTTGGGCTACACCTTC

d_call: TRBD2
v_call: TRBV6-5
clone_size: .
j_call: TRBJ2-1
cdr3_aa: CASSSSSGSAREQFF
cdr3_nt: TGTGCCAGCAGTTCCTCTAGCGGGAGCGCTCGTGAGCAGTTCTTC

d_call: .
v_call: TRBV6-5
clone_size: .
j_call: TRBJ2-4
cdr3_aa: CASSSFRGGNIQYF
cdr3_nt: TGTGCCAGCAGTTCGTTCCGGGGAGGAAACATTCAGTACTTC

d_call: .
v_call: TRBV2
clone_size: .
j_call: TRBJ1-5
cdr3_aa: CANSGDGGQPQHF
cdr3_nt: TGTGCCAATTCTGGGGATGGAGGGCAGCCCCAGCATTTT

d_call: TRBD1
v_call: TRBV2
clone_size: .
j_call: TRBJ2-4
cdr3_aa: CTWGRDRNIQYF
cdr3_nt: TGTACATGGGGCAGGGACAGGAACATTCAGTACTTC

d_call: TRBD1
v_call: TRBV5-1
clone_size: once
j_call: TRBJ1-2
cdr3_aa: CASSPSTGTGTFNYGYTF
cdr3_nt: TGCGCCAGCAGCCCTTCAACCGGGACAGGTACCTTTAACTATGGCTACACCTTC

d_call: .
v_call: TRBV6-5
clone_size: .
j_call: TRBJ2-5
cdr3_aa: CASSLWAGKETQYF
cdr3_nt: TGTGCCAGCAGTCTGTGGGCAGGAAAAGAGACCCAGTACTTC

d_call: .
v_call: TRBV19
clone_size: .
j_call: TRBJ1-3
cdr3_aa: CATHPGLDGRPIYF
cdr3_nt: TGTGCCACCCACCCGGGCCTCGACGGACGACCCATATATTTT

d_call: .
v_call: TRBV7-2
clone_size: .
j_call: TRBJ1-2
cdr3_aa: CASSPGGYYGYTF
cdr3_nt: TGTGCCAGCAGCCCGGGGGGATACTATGGCTACACCTTC

d_call: .
v_call: TRBV28
clone_size: once
j_call: TRBJ2-7
cdr3_aa: CASSLGVQSSYEQYF
cdr3_nt: TGTGCCAGCAGTTTAGGGGTCCAGAGCTCCTACGAGCAGTACTTC

d_call: TRBD1
v_call: TRBV10-3
clone_size: .
j_call: TRBJ1-2
cdr3_aa: CAISEGTVYGYTF
cdr3_nt: TGTGCCATCAGTGAGGGGACAGTCTATGGCTACACCTTC

d_call: TRBD1
v_call: TRBV5-6
clone_size: .
j_call: TRBJ1-2
cdr3_aa: CASSWDRVYTF
cdr3_nt: TGTGCCAGCAGCTGGGACAGGGTCTACACCTTC